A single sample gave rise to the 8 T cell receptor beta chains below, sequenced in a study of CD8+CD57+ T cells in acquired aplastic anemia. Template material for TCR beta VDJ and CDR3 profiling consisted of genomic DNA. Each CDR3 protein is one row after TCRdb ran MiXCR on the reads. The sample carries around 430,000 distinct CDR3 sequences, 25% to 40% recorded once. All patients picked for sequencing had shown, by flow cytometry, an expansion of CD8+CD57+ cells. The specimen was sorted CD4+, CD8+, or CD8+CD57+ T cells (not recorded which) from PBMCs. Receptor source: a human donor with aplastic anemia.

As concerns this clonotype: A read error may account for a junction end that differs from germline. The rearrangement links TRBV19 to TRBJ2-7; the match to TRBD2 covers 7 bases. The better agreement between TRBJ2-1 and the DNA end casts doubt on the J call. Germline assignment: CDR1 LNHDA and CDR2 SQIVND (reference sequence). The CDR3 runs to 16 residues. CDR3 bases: TGTGCCAGTAGTCCTTCGCCTAGCGGACCGTACAATGGGCAGTTCTTC. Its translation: CASSPSPSGPYNGQFF.

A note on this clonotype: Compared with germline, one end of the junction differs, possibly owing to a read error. The CDR3 spells CASSADLNTEELFF. CDR3 DNA: TGTGCCAGCAGCGCAGACTTGAACACCGAGGAGCTGTTTTTT. The chain is built from TRBV7-3 and TRBJ2-2, with D unresolved. CDR1 is SGHTA, CDR2 FQGTGA, per germline. This CDR3 spans 14 amino acids.

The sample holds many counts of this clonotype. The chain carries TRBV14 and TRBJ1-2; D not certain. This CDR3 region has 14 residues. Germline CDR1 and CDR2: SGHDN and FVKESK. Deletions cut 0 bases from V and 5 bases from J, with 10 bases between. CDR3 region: CASSQDLRTYGYTF. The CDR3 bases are TGTGCCAGCAGCCAAGATCTCAGGACTTATGGCTACACCTTC. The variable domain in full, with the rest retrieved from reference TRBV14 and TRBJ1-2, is EAGVTQFPSHSVIEKGQTVTLRCDPISGHDNLYWYRRVMGKEIKFLLHFVKESKQDESGMPNNRFLAERTGGTYSTLKVQPAELEDSGVYFCASSQDLRTYGYTFGSGTRLTVV.

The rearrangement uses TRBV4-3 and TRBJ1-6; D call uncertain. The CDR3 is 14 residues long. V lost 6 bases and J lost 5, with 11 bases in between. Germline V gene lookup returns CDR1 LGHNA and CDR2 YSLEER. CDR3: CASRNARDNSPLHF. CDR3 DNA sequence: TGCGCCAGCAGAAATGCCCGGGATAATTCACCCCTCCACTTT.

The CDR3 protein is CASSLKAPGEKLFF. The CDR3, as DNA: TGCGCCAGCAGCTTAAAAGCGCCTGGCGAAAAACTGTTTTTT. V and J are TRBV5-1 and TRBJ1-4; D is ambiguous. V was pared by 2 bases and J by 8 bases, with 13 bases between. Germline CDR1 and CDR2: SGHRS and YFSETQ. The CDR3 has 14 amino acids. Full variable domain (remainder filled in from reference TRBV5-1 and TRBJ1-4): KAGVTQTPRYLIKTRGQQVTLSCSPISGHRSVSWYQQTPGQGLQFLFEYFSETQRNKGNFPGRFSGRQFSNSRSEMNVSTLELGDSALYLCASSLKAPGEKLFFGSGTQLSVL.

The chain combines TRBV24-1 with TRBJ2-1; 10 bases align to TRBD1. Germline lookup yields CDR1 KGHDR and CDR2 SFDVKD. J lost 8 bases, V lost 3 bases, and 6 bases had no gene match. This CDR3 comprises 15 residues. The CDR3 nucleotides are TGTGCCACCAGTGATCGACAGGGGGCTAAGCATGAGCAGTTCTTC. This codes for CATSDRQGAKHEQFF.

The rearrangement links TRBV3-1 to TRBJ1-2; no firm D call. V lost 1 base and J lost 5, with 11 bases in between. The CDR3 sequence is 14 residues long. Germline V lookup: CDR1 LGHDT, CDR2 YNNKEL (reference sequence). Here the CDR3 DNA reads TGTGCCAGCAGCCAAGCAGGTCCCGTTTATGGCTACACCTTC. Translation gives CASSQAGPVYGYTF.

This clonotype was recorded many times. The CDR3 bases are TGTGCCAGCAGCGTAACCCCTGGGAAGAACACTGAAGCTTTCTTT. As protein: CASSVTPGKNTEAFF. The chain joins TRBV9 to TRBJ1-1; D not resolved. Trimming cost V 1 base and J 1 base, with 11 bases left between them. The CDR3 is 15 residues long. Germline CDR1 and CDR2: SGDLS and YYNGEE.